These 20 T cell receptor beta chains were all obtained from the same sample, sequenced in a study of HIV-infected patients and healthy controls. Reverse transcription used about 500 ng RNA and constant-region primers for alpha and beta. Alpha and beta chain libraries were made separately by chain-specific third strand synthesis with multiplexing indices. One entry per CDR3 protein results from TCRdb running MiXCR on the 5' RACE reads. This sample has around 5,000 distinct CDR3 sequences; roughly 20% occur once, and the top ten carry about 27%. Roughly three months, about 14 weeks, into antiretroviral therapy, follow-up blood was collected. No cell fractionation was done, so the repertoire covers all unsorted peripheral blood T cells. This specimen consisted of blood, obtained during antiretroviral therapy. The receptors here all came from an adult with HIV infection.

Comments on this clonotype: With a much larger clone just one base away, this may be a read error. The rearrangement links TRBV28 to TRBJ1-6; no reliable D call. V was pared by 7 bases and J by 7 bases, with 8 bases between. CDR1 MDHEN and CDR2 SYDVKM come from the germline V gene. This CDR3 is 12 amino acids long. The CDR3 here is CASMGLNSPLHF. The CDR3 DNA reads TGTGCCAGCATGGGATTAAATTCACCCCTCCACTTT.

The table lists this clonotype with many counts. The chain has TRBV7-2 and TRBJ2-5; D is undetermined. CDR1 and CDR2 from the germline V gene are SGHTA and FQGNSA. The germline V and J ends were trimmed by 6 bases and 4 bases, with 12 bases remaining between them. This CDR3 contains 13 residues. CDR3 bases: TGTGCCAGCAGTTCCGACCTGGGAGAGACCCAGTACTTC. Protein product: CASSSDLGETQYF.

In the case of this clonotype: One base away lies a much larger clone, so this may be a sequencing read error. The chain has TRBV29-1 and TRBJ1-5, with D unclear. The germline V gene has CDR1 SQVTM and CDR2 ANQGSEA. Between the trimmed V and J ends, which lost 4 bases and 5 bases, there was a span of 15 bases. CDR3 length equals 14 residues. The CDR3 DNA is TGCAGCGTTGTACATGGGTCGGCGGATCAGCCCCAGCATTTT. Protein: CSVVHGSADQPQHF. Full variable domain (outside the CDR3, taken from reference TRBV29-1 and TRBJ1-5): SAVISQKPSRDICQRGTSLTIQCQVDSQVTMMFWYRQQPGQSLTLIATANQGSEATYESGFVIDKFPISRPNLTFSTLTVSNMSPEDSSIYLCSVVHGSADQPQHFGDGTRLSIL.

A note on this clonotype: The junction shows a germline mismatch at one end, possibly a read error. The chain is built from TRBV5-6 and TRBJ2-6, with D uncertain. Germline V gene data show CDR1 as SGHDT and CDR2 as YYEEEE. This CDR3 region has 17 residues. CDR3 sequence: CDSSLRWGRHGANVLTF. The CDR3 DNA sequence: TGTGACAGCAGCTTGAGGTGGGGAAGGCATGGGGCCAACGTCCTGACTTTC.

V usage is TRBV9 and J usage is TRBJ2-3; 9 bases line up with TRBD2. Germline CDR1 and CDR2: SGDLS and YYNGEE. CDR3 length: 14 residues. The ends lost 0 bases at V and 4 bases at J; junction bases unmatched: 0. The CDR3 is CASSVGLAADTQYF. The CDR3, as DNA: TGTGCCAGCAGCGTAGGACTAGCGGCAGATACGCAGTATTTT. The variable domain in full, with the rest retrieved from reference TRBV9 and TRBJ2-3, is DSGVTQTPKHLITATGQRVTLRCSPRSGDLSVYWYQQSLDQGLQFLIQYYNGEERAKGNILERFSAQQFPDLHSELNLSSLELGDSALYFCASSVGLAADTQYFGPGTRLTVL.

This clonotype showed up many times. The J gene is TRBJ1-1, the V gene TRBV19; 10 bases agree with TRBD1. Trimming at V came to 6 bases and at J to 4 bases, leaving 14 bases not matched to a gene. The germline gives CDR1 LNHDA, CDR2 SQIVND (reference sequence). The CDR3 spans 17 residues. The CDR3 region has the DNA TGTGCCAGTAGCGACAGGGGGCATAGTATTCGAAGCACTGAAGCTTTCTTT. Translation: CASSDRGHSIRSTEAFF.

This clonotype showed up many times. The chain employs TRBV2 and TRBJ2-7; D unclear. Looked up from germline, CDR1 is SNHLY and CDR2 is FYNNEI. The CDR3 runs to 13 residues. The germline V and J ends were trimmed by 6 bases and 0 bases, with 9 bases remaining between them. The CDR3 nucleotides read TGTGCCAGCAGGGCCCCAGCCTCCTACGAGCAGTACTTC. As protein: CASRAPASYEQYF.

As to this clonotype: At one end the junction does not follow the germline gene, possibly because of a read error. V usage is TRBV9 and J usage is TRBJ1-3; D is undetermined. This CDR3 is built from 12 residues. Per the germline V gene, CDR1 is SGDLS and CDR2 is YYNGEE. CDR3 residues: CASSGSGNTIYF. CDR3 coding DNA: TGTGCCAGCAGCGGCTCTGGAAACACAATATATTTT. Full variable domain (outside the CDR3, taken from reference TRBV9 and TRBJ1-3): DSGVTQTPKHLITATGQRVTLRCSPRSGDLSVYWYQQSLDQGLQFLIQYYNGEERAKGNILERFSAQQFPDLHSELNLSSLELGDSALYFCASSGSGNTIYFGEGSWLTVV.

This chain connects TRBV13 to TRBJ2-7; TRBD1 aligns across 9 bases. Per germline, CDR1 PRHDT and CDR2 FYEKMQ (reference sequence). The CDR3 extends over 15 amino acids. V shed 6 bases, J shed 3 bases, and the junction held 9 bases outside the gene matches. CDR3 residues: CASRQQGASGYEQYF. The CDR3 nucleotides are TGTGCCAGCAGACAACAGGGGGCCTCCGGCTACGAGCAGTACTTC.

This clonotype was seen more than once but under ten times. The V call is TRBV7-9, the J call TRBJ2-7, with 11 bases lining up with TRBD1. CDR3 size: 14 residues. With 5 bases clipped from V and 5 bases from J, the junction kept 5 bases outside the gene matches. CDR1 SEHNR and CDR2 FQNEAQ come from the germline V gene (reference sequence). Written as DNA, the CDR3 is TGTGCCAGCAGCCCCGGACAGGGGGCCAACGAGCAGTACTTC. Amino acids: CASSPGQGANEQYF.

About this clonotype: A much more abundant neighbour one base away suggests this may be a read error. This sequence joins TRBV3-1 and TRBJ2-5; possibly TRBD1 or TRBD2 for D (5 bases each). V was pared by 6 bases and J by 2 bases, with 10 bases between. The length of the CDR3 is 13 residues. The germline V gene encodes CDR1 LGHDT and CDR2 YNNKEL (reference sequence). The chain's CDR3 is CASRPGTQETQYF. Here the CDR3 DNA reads TGTGCCAGCAGGCCCGGGACGCAAGAGACCCAGTACTTC.

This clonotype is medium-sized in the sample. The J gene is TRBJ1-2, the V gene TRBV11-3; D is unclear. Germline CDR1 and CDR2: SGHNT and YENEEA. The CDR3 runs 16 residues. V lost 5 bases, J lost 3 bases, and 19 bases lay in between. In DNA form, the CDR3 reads TGTGCCAGCAGCCCGTGGGAGGGCCACAATGACTATGGCTACACCTTC. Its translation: CASSPWEGHNDYGYTF.

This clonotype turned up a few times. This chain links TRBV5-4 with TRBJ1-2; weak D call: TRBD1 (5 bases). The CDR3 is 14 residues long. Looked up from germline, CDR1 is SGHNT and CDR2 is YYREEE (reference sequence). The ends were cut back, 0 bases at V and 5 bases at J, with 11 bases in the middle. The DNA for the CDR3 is TGTGCCAGCAGCTTGGGGGGCGCAATTTATGGCTACACCTTC. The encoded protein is CASSLGGAIYGYTF. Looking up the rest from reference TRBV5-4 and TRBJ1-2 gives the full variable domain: ETGVTQSPTHLIKTRGQQVTLRCSSQSGHNTVSWYQQALGQGPQFIFQYYREEENGRGNFPPRFSGLQFPNYSSELNVNALELDDSALYLCASSLGGAIYGYTFGSGTRLTVV.

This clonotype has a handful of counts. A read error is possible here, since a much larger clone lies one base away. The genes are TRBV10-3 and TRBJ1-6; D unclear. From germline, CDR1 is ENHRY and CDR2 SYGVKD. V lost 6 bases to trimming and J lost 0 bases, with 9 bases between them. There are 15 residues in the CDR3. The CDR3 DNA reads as TGTGCCATCAGCCACCAGAGCTCCTATAATTCACCCCTCCACTTT. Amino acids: CAISHQSSYNSPLHF.

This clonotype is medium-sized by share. The CDR3 region has the DNA TGTGCCAGCAGCTTAAAGAGGGGTTCTAGCACAGATACGCAGTATTTT. Protein sequence: CASSLKRGSSTDTQYF. V and J are TRBV11-3 and TRBJ2-3; D may be TRBD1 or TRBD2 (5 bases each). The CDR3 covers 16 residues. Germline CDR1 reads SGHNT; CDR2 reads YENEEA. Trimming left V 2 bases short and J 0 bases short, with 12 bases between.

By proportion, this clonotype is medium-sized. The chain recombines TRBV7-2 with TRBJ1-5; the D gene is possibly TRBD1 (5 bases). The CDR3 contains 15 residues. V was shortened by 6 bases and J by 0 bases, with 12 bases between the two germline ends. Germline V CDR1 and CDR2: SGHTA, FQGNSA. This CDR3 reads CASSFRVGSNQPQHF. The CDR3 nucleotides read TGTGCCAGCAGTTTCAGGGTGGGTAGCAATCAGCCCCAGCATTTT.

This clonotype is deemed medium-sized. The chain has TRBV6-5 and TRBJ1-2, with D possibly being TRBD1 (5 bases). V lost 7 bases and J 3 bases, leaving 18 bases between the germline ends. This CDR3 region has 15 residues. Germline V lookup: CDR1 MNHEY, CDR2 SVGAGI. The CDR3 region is CASTQVQTGHYGYTF. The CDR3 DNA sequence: TGTGCCAGCACTCAGGTCCAAACAGGTCACTATGGCTACACCTTC.

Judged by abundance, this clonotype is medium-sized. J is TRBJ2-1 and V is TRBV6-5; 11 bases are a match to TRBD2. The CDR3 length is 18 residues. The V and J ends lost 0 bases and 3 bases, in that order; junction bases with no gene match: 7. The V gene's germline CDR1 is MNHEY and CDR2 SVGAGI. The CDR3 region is CASSYSNLAGGFYNEQFF. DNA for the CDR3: TGTGCCAGCAGTTACTCTAACCTAGCGGGGGGATTCTACAATGAGCAGTTCTTC.

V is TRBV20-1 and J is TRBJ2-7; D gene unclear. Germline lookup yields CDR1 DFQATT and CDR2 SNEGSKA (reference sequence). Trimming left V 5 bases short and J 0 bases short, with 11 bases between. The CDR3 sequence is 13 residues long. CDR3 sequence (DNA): TGCAGTGCTCTTCTTGGCAGCTCCTACGAGCAGTACTTC. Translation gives CSALLGSSYEQYF.

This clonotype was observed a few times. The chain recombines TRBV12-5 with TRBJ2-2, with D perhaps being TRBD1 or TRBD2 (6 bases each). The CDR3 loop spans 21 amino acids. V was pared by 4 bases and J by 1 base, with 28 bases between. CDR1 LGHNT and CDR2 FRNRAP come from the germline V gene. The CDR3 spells CASGSSLLGGQTGMNTGELFF. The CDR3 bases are TGTGCTAGTGGTTCCTCACTCTTGGGGGGCCAAACCGGGATGAACACCGGGGAGCTGTTTTTT. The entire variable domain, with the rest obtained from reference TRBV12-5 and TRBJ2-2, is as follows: DARVTQTPRHKVTEMGQEVTMRCQPILGHNTVFWYRQTMMQGLELLAYFRNRAPLDDSGMPKDRFSAEMPDATLATLKIQPSEPRDSAVYFCASGSSLLGGQTGMNTGELFFGEGSRLTVL.